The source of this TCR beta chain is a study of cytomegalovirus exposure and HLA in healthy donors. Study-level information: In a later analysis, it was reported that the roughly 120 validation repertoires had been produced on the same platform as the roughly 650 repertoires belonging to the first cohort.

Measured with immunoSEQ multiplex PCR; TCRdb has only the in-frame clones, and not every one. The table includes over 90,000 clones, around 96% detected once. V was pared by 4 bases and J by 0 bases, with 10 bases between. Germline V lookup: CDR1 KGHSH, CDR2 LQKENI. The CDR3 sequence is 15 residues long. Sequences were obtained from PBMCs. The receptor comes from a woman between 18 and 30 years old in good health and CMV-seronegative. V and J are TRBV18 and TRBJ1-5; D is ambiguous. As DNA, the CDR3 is TGTGCCAGCTCACAAGACATTAATAGCAATCAGCCCCAGCATTTT. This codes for CASSQDINSNQPQHF. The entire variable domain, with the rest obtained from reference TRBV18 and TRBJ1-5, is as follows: NAGVMQNPRHLVRRRGQEARLRCSPMKGHSHVYWYRQLPEEGLKFMVYLQKENIIDESGMPKERFSAEFPKEGPSILRIQQVVRGDSAAYFCASSQDINSNQPQHFGDGTRLSIL.